The subject of this entry is one T cell receptor beta chain. It was during active infection that Seattle patients were enrolled and then longitudinally followed. These data originate in a study of blood T cell repertoires in COVID-19. As for the study in general: PBMCs, B-cell-depleted T cells, or T cells were the source of the cDNA or gDNA that made up the material.

In the original workflow: Estimation of nucleated cell counts was performed using reference gene primer amplification. Sequenced by immunoSEQ multiplex PCR; TCRdb stores in-frame clones only, minus some. Clonal size and the V and J genes are those of that table, whereas D and trimming came from the DNA. Of fewer than 450,000 clones in the sample, about 90% were seen once. The sample comprised peripheral blood. The sequence was collected from a woman in her 70s with COVID-19, enrolled during active disease.

The CDR3 nucleotides read TGTGCCAGCAGTTCCGCGCTCTTGAGGGCTTTCTTT. Amino acids: CASSSALLRAFF. This sequence joins TRBV28 and TRBJ1-1; D is unresolved. Germline V gene data show CDR1 as MDHEN and CDR2 as SYDVKM. V was pared by 4 bases and J by 11 bases, with 14 bases between. The CDR3 runs 12 residues.